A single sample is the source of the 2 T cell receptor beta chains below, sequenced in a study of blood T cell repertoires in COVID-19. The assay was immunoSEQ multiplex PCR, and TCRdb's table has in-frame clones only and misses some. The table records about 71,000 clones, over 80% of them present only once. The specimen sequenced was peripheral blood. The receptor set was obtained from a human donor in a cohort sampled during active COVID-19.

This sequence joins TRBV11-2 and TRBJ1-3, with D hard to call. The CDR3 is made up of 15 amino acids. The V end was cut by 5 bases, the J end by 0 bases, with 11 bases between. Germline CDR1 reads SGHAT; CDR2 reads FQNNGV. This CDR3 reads CASSDRGLSGNTIYF. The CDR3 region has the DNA TGTGCCAGCAGCGATAGAGGCCTCTCTGGAAACACCATATATTTT.

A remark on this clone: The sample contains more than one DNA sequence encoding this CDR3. The CDR3 is CASSELAGGQETQYF. The CDR3 coding sequence is TGTGCCAGCAGTGAATTAGCGGGGGGGCAAGAGACCCAGTACTTC. The V gene is TRBV6-1, the J gene TRBJ2-5, with 11 bases fitting TRBD2. V was clipped by 2 bases and J by 2 bases; unmatched bases: 1. CDR1 and CDR2 from the germline V gene are MNHNS and SASEGT. The CDR3 runs 15 residues.